This T cell receptor (beta chain) derives from a study of response to subunit inactivated influenza vaccine (dated by TCRdb to the late 2010s). Some background on the complete study: To follow how T cells responded to a trivalent subunit inactivated influenza vaccine, the researchers relied on deep quantitative profiling of the T cell receptor repertoire.

Study-wide conclusions, independent of this receptor: It was suggested by the authors that each seasonal influenza vaccination may recruit only a limited number of new T cells.

Comment on this clonotype: Its antigen remains undetermined. It has no much larger one-base neighbor in the sample; base qualities were not kept.

Spanning cysteine to phenylalanine, the CDR3 consists of 13 amino acids. Only CDR3 DNA is held: 39 bases, read in frame from base 1. A distance of 8 bases separates the germline ends of V and J, which lose 5 bases and 3 bases respectively. The library was generated by RT-PCR. Sequencing was carried out with an Illumina HiSeq 2500. TCRdb passed the public sequencing reads through fastp at Q25 and MiXCR, retaining productive beta sequences. CDR3 protein duplicates are merged, each entry listing the most common genes and DNA. The sample data list around 480,000 distinct CDR3 sequences, and 16% of these were observed just once. The ten largest make up around 3% of the sample.

The clonotype originates from a man aged 50 to 69 who received an inactivated influenza vaccine. Donor details come from another sample of the same person, matched by shared clones. Sequencing was performed on CD4+ T cells sorted from PBMCs, taken less than 30 months after vaccination. Recombination joined TRBV12-3 or TRBV12-4 with TRBJ2-4; a confident D gene designation cannot be given. CDR3 sequence: CASSPGLKNIQYF. The nucleotide sequence is TGTGCCAGCAGTCCCGGCCTCAAAAACATTCAGTACTTC.